This T cell receptor (beta chain) stems from a study of T cells in Graves' hyperthyroidism and ophthalmopathy. Researchers took RNA transcripts and amplified the TCR beta CDR3 regions from them. HTBI primers were used for first-round RT-PCR of the TCR CDR3. TCRdb fed the multiplex PCR reads into MiXCR, producing one record per CDR3 protein. Among hundreds of thousands of distinct CDR3 sequences listed, around 15% were seen once. This clonotype was counted only a few times. What it recognizes is unknown. CDR3 length equals 15 residues. V lost 2 bases and J lost 0, with 8 bases in between. Those patients with uncontrolled infection, other autoimmune disease, pregnancy or lactation were excluded. Diagnosis relied on clinical symptoms, serum thyroxine and TRAb, thyroid ultrasound and orbital computed tomography. Study results and limitations: Before onset, by a median of approximately 5.9 months, the model predicted ophthalmopathy. In the blood, most expanded thyroid clonotypes above 0.001 appeared as well.

The source material was blood. This chain links TRBV12-3 or TRBV12-4 with TRBJ1-3; no clear D. The TCR comes from a woman aged 18 to 35 with Graves' ophthalmopathy. The DNA of the CDR3 is TGTGCCAGCAGTTTATGGGGAGGCTCTGGAAACACCATATATTTT. Translating gives CASSLWGGSGNTIYF.